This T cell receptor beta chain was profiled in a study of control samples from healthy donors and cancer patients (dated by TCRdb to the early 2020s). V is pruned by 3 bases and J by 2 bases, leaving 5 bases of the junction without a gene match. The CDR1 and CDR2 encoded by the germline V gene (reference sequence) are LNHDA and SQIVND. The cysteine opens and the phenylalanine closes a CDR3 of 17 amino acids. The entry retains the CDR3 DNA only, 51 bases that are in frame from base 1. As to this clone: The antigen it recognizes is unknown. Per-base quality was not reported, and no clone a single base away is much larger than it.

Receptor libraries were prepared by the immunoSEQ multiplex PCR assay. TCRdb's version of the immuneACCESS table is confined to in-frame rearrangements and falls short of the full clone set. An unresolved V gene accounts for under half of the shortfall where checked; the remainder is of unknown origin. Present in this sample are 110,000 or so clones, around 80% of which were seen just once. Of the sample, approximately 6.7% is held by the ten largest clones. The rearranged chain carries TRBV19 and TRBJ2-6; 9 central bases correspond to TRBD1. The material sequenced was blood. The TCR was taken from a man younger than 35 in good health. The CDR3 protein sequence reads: CASSMDRGGTGANVLTF. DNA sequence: TGTGCCAGTAGTATGGACAGGGGTGGGACTGGGGCCAACGTCCTGACTTTC.